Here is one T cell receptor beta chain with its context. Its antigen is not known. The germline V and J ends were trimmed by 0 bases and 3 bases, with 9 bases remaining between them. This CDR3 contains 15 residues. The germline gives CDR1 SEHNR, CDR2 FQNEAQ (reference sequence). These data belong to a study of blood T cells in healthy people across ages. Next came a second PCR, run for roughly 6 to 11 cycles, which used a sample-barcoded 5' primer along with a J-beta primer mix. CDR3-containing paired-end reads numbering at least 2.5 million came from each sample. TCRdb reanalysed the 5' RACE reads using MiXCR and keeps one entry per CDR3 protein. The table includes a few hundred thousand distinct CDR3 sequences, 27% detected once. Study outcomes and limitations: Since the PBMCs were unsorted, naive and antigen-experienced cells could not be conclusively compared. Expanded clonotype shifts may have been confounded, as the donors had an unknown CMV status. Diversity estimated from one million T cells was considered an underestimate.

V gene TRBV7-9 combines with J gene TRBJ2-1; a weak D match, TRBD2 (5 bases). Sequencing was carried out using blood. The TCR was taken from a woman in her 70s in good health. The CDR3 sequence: CASSLAGANYNEQFF. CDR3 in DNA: TGTGCCAGCAGCTTAGCGGGAGCTAACTACAATGAGCAGTTCTTC.